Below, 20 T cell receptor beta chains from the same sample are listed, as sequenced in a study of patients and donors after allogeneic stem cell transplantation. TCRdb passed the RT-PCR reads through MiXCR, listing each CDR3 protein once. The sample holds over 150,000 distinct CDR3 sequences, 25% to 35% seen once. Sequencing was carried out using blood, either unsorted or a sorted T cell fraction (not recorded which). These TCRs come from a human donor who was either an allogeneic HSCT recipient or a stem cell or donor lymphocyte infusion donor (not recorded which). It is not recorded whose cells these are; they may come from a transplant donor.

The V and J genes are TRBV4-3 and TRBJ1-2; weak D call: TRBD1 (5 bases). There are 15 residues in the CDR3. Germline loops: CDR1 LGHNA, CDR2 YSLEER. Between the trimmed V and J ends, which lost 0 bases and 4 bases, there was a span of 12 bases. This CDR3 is CASSQDRGWGYGYTF. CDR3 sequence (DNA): TGCGCCAGCAGCCAAGATAGGGGATGGGGCTATGGCTACACCTTC.

CDR3 sequence: CASSGGPGSSYEQYF. CDR3 bases: TGTGCCAGCAGCGGAGGACCGGGTTCCTCCTACGAGCAGTACTTC. The J gene is TRBJ2-7, the V gene TRBV9; D gene unclear. Trimming shortened V by 3 bases and J by 0 bases, and 13 bases separated the two germline ends. Germline lookup yields CDR1 SGDLS and CDR2 YYNGEE. The CDR3 totals 15 residues.

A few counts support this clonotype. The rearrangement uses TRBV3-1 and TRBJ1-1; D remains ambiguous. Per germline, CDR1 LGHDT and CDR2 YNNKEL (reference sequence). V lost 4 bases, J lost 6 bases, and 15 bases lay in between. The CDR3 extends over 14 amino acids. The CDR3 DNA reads TGTGCCAGCAGCCCGAGGGTTCGTAACGCTGAAGCTTTCTTT. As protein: CASSPRVRNAEAFF.

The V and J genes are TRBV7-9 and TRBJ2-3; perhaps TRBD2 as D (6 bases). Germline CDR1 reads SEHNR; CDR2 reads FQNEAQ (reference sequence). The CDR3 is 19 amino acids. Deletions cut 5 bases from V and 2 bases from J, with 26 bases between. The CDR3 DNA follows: TGTGCCAGCAGCCAGAACGGCTTAATGGGGGACTCTTCCACAGATACGCAGTATTTT. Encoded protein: CASSQNGLMGDSSTDTQYF.

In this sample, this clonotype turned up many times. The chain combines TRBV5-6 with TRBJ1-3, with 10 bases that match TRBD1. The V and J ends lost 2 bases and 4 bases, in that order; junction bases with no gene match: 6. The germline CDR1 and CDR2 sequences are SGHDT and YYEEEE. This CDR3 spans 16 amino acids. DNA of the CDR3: TGTGCCAGCAGCTTACCGGGACAGGGGATCGGAAACACCATATATTTT. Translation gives CASSLPGQGIGNTIYF.

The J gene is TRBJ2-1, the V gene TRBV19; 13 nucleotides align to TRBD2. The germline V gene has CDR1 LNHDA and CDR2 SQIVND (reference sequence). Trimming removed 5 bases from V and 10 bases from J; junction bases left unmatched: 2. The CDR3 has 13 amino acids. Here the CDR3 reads CASSPGLAGEQFF. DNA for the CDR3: TGTGCCAGTAGTCCGGGACTAGCGGGAGAGCAGTTCTTC.

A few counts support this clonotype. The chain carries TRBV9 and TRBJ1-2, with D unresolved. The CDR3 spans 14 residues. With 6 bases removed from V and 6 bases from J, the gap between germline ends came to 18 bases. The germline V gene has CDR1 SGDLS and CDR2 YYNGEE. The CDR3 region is CASTLRWAADGYTF. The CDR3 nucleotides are TGTGCCAGCACCCTCCGTTGGGCAGCGGATGGCTACACCTTC.

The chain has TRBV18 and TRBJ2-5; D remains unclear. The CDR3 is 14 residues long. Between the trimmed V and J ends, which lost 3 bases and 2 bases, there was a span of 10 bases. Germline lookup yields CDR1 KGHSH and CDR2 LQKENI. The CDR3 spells CASSPGLEQETQYF. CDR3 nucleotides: TGTGCCAGCTCACCCGGTTTGGAACAAGAGACCCAGTACTTC.

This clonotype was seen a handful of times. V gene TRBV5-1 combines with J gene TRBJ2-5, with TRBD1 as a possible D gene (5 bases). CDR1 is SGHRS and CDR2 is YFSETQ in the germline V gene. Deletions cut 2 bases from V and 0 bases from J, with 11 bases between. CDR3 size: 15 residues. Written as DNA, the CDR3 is TGCGCCAGCAGCTTCGACAGCTGGTACCAAGAGACCCAGTACTTC. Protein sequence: CASSFDSWYQETQYF.

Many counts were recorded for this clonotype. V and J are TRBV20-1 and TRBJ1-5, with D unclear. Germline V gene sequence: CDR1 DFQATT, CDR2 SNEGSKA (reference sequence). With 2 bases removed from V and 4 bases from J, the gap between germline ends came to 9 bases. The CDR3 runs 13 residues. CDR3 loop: CSARIGGNQPQHF. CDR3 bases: TGCAGTGCTAGAATCGGAGGGAATCAGCCCCAGCATTTT.

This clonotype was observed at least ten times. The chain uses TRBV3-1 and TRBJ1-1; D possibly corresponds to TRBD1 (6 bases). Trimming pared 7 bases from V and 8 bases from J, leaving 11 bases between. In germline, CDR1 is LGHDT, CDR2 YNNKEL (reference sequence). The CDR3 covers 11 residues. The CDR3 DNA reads TGTGCCAGCAAGGGGGAGAGAGAAGCTTTCTTT. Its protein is CASKGEREAFF.

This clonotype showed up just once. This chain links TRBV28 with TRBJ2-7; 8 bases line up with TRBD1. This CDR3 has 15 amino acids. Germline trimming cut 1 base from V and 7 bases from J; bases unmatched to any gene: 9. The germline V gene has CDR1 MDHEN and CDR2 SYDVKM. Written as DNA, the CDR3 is TGTGCCAGCAGTTTATACGGACAGGGAACGAGAGAGCAGTACTTC. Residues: CASSLYGQGTREQYF. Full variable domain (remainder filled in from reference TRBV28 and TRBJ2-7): DVKVTQSSRYLVKRTGEKVFLECVQDMDHENMFWYRQDPGLGLRLIYFSYDVKMKEKGDIPEGYSVSREKKERFSLILESASTNQTSMYLCASSLYGQGTREQYFGPGTRLTVT.

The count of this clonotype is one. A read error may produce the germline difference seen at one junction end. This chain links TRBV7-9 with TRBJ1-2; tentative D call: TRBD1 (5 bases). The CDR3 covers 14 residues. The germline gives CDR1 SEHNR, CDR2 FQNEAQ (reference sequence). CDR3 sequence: CAGSLAGNFYGYTF. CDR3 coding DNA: TGTGCCGGCAGCTTAGCAGGGAACTTCTATGGCTACACCTTC.

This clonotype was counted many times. This CDR3 is CASSLRQGSTNEKLFF. In DNA, the CDR3 is TGCGCCAGCAGCCTGAGACAGGGATCGACTAATGAAAAACTGTTTTTT. The genes are TRBV5-1 and TRBJ1-4; 7 positions agree with TRBD1. CDR3 length: 16 residues. J gave up 2 bases and V 4 bases, and 8 bases lay outside the gene matches. CDR1 and CDR2 from the germline V gene are SGHRS and YFSETQ.

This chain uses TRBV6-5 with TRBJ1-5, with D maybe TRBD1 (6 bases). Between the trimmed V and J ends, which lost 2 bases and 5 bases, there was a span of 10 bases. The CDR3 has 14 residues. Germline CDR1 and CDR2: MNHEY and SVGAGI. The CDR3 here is CASSYTGAYQPQHF. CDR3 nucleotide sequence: TGTGCCAGCAGTTACACGGGGGCATATCAGCCCCAGCATTTT.

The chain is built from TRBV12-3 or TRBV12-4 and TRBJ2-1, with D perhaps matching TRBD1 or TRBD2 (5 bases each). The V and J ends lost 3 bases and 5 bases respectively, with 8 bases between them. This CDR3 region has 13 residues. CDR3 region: CASSLGRDNEQFF. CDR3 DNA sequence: TGTGCCAGCAGTTTGGGACGGGACAATGAGCAGTTCTTC.

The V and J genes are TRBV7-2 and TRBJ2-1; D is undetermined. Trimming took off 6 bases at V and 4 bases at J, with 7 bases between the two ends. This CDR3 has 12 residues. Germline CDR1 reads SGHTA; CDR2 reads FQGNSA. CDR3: CASSRLYNEQFF. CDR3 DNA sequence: TGTGCCAGCAGTCGACTGTACAATGAGCAGTTCTTC.

Written as DNA, the CDR3 is TGTGCCAGCAGTGAACAGGGGTTGAACACTGAAGCTTTCTTT. It translates to CASSEQGLNTEAFF. The gene calls are TRBV2 and TRBJ1-1; D may be TRBD1 (6 bases). Germline V gene lookup returns CDR1 SNHLY and CDR2 FYNNEI. Deletions cut 2 bases from V and 0 bases from J, with 7 bases between. The CDR3 runs to 14 residues.

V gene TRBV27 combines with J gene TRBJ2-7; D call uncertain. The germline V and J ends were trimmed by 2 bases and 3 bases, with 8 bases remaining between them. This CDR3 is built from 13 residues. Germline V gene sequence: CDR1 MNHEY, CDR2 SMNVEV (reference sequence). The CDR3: CASSLGQHYEQYF. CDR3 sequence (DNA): TGTGCCAGCAGTTTAGGGCAGCACTACGAGCAGTACTTC.

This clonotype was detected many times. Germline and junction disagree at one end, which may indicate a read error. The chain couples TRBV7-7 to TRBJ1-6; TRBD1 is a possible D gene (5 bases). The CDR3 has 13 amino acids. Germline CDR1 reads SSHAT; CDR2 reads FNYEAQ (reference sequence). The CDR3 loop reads CASSSGLDSPLHF. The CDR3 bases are TGTGCTAGCAGCTCGGGACTAGATTCACCCCTCCACTTT.